This entry lists 20 T cell receptor beta chains sequenced from one sample in a study of shared clonotypes between healthy human individuals. Sequenced by immunoSEQ multiplex PCR; TCRdb stores in-frame clones only, minus some. This table has around 2.5 million clones, roughly 93% appearing once. The sample taken for sequencing was naive CD4+ T cells from PBMCs. Subset in this sample: CD45RA+ positively selected. These receptors were obtained from a man between 18 and 29 years old in good health. Some clones in this sample may be carry-over from other donors' samples.

The V call is TRBV10-3, the J call TRBJ1-1; D remains ambiguous. Germline loops: CDR1 ENHRY, CDR2 SYGVKD. Trimming shortened V by 2 bases and J by 0 bases, and 10 bases separated the two germline ends. This CDR3 region has 15 residues. The CDR3 DNA reads TGTGCCATCAGTGAGGTCCAAGGGCTGAACACTGAAGCTTTCTTT. Translating it yields CAISEVQGLNTEAFF.

The J gene is TRBJ2-1, the V gene TRBV9; TRBD2 matches 8 bases. This CDR3 is built from 15 residues. V lost 4 bases and J lost 4; bases outside the gene matches: 7. Per germline, CDR1 SGDLS and CDR2 YYNGEE. CDR3 sequence: CASSITSGAYNEQFF. For the CDR3, the DNA is TGTGCCAGCAGCATCACTAGCGGCGCTTACAATGAGCAGTTCTTC.

The chain employs TRBV9 and TRBJ2-7, with 7 positions matching TRBD2. The CDR3 totals 14 residues. The trim removed 4 bases at V and 3 bases at J, leaving 7 bases unmatched. CDR1 is SGDLS and CDR2 is YYNGEE in the germline V gene. Written as DNA, the CDR3 is TGTGCCAGCAGCCAAGGGGAGGGGATCTACGAGCAGTACTTC. It is translated as CASSQGEGIYEQYF.

The chain is built from TRBV4-1 and TRBJ2-1; no firm D call. The length of the CDR3 is 15 residues. The V end was cut by 1 base, the J end by 0 bases, with 7 bases between. Germline assignment: CDR1 MGHRA and CDR2 YSYEKL. The CDR3 loop reads CASSQVESSYNEQFF. The CDR3 DNA is TGCGCCAGCAGCCAAGTGGAGAGCTCCTACAATGAGCAGTTCTTC.

The chain has TRBV18 and TRBJ1-1; no firm D call. Trimming took 1 base from V and 1 from J, leaving 10 bases between them. CDR1 is KGHSH, CDR2 LQKENI, per germline. The CDR3 contains 15 residues. DNA for the CDR3: TGTGCCAGCTCACCACAAAGGGATTGGAACACTGAAGCTTTCTTT. Its translation is CASSPQRDWNTEAFF.

The chain joins TRBV28 to TRBJ1-1, with TRBD1 as a possible D gene (6 bases). Germline CDR1 MDHEN, CDR2 SYDVKM. Trimming shortened V by 7 bases and J by 8 bases, and 14 bases separated the two germline ends. The CDR3 covers 12 residues. The CDR3 region has the DNA TGTGCCAGCAAATTCAGGGGAGCGGAAGCTTTCTTT. Translating gives CASKFRGAEAFF.

The chain carries TRBV10-2 and TRBJ1-2; the D gene is possibly TRBD1 (5 bases). Per the germline V gene, CDR1 is WSHSY and CDR2 is SAAADI. V lost 8 bases and J 2 bases, leaving 12 bases between the germline ends. The CDR3 covers 13 residues. The CDR3: CASGGTGNYGYTF. As DNA, the CDR3 is TGCGCCAGCGGCGGGACGGGGAACTATGGCTACACCTTC.

This sequence joins TRBV7-9 and TRBJ1-2; maybe TRBD1 (6 bases). The V and J ends lost 3 bases and 4 bases respectively, with 18 bases between them. CDR1 is SEHNR and CDR2 is FQNEAQ in the germline V gene (reference sequence). CDR3 length: 16 amino acids. DNA of the CDR3: TGTGCCAGCAGCTTCACCAGGGACATACAGGGCTATGGCTACACCTTC. Protein sequence: CASSFTRDIQGYGYTF. Full variable domain (remainder filled in from reference TRBV7-9 and TRBJ1-2): DTGVSQNPRHKITKRGQNVTFRCDPISEHNRLYWYRQTLGQGPEFLTYFQNEAQLEKSRLLSDRFSAERPKGSFSTLEIQRTEQGDSAMYLCASSFTRDIQGYGYTFGSGTRLTVV.

V gene TRBV30 combines with J gene TRBJ2-3, with a weak D call TRBD2 (5 bases). From germline, CDR1 is GTSNPN and CDR2 SVGIG (reference sequence). V lost 3 bases and J lost 3, with 13 bases in between. This CDR3 contains 14 residues. For the CDR3, the DNA is TGTGCCTGGAGCTTCGGGGAAGCGACAGATACGCAGTATTTT. This codes for CAWSFGEATDTQYF.

V usage is TRBV7-9 and J usage is TRBJ2-2; D may correspond to TRBD1 or TRBD2 (5 bases each). This CDR3 contains 13 residues. Trimming removed 0 bases at V and 8 bases at J, with 7 bases between. CDR1 and CDR2 from the germline V gene are SEHNR and FQNEAQ (reference sequence). The chain's CDR3 is CASSLAGEGELFF. The CDR3 region has the DNA TGTGCCAGCAGCTTAGCGGGGGAAGGGGAGCTGTTTTTT.

The chain employs TRBV19 and TRBJ2-7; 8 bases line up with TRBD2. CDR3 length: 14 amino acids. Germline V gene lookup returns CDR1 LNHDA and CDR2 SQIVND (reference sequence). Unmatched junction bases numbered 6, after V lost 6 bases and J lost 2 bases. The CDR3 protein is CASSRSGTPYEQYF. CDR3 sequence (DNA): TGTGCCAGTAGCCGTAGCGGGACCCCCTACGAGCAGTACTTC.

The CDR3 nucleotides read TGTGCCAGCAGTATACCGAACCAGGCCAATGAAAAACTGTTTTTT. Amino acid sequence: CASSIPNQANEKLFF. The chain uses TRBV28 and TRBJ1-4; no reliable D call. The V end lost 5 bases, the J end lost 5 bases, and 15 bases lay between the germline ends. The length of the CDR3 is 15 residues. Germline values: CDR1 MDHEN, CDR2 SYDVKM. Variable domain in full (rest from reference TRBV28 and TRBJ1-4): DVKVTQSSRYLVKRTGEKVFLECVQDMDHENMFWYRQDPGLGLRLIYFSYDVKMKEKGDIPEGYSVSREKKERFSLILESASTNQTSMYLCASSIPNQANEKLFFGSGTQLSVL.

The CDR3 nucleotides read TGTGCCAGCAGCCCGCGCGGACAGGCCTCCTACGAGCAGTACTTC. As protein: CASSPRGQASYEQYF. The rearrangement links TRBV9 to TRBJ2-7; TRBD1 aligns across 7 bases. Germline CDR1 and CDR2: SGDLS and YYNGEE. V shed 4 bases, J shed 0 bases, and the junction held 7 bases outside the gene matches. The CDR3 loop spans 15 amino acids.

V is TRBV7-2 and J is TRBJ1-4; D perhaps matches TRBD1 (6 bases). Trimming cost V 2 bases and J 4 bases, with 11 bases left between them. CDR3 length equals 15 residues. CDR1 SGHTA and CDR2 FQGNSA come from the germline V gene. CDR3 bases: TGTGCCAGCAGCTTAAATCTAGGGGGTAATGAAAAACTGTTTTTT. Translated: CASSLNLGGNEKLFF. Full variable domain (missing parts from reference TRBV7-2 and TRBJ1-4): GAGVSQSPSNKVTEKGKDVELRCDPISGHTALYWYRQSLGQGLEFLIYFQGNSAPDKSGLPSDRFSAERTGGSVSTLTIQRTQQEDSAVYLCASSLNLGGNEKLFFGSGTQLSVL.

The chain recombines TRBV4-1 with TRBJ1-4, with no clear D. CDR1 MGHRA and CDR2 YSYEKL come from the germline V gene. The V end lost 1 base, the J end lost 4 bases, and 7 bases lay between the germline ends. The CDR3 consists of 14 residues. The chain's CDR3 is CASSQVPSNEKLFF. CDR3 coding DNA: TGCGCCAGCAGCCAAGTCCCCAGTAATGAAAAACTGTTTTTT.

The chain is built from TRBV7-3 and TRBJ2-3; weak D call: TRBD1 (5 bases). Germline-derived CDR1 and CDR2 are SGHTA and FQGTGA. This CDR3 comprises 13 residues. V gave up 4 bases and J gave up 8 bases, with 13 bases separating them. The chain's CDR3 is CASSWTRGATQYF. The CDR3 coding sequence is TGTGCCAGCAGCTGGACAAGGGGTGCTACGCAGTATTTT. The variable domain in full, with the rest retrieved from reference TRBV7-3 and TRBJ2-3, is GAGVSQTPSNKVTEKGKYVELRCDPISGHTALYWYRQSLGQGPEFLIYFQGTGAADDSGLPNDRFFAVRPEGSVSTLKIQRTERGDSAVYLCASSWTRGATQYFGPGTRLTVL.

This chain connects TRBV4-2 to TRBJ1-1; a weak D match, TRBD1 (6 bases). CDR3 length: 14 amino acids. With 4 bases removed from V and 8 bases from J, the gap between germline ends came to 17 bases. Looked up from germline, CDR1 is LGHNA and CDR2 is YNFKEQ. DNA of the CDR3: TGTGCCAGCAGCCTCCCGGACAGTCCCGGGGAAGCTTTCTTT. Its protein product is CASSLPDSPGEAFF.

The chain couples TRBV28 to TRBJ1-4; 7 nucleotides align to TRBD1. Unmatched junction bases numbered 10, after V lost 5 bases and J lost 1 base. CDR3 length equals 17 residues. In germline, CDR1 is MDHEN, CDR2 SYDVKM. CDR3 loop: CASSPNLGGQTNEKLFF. The CDR3 DNA follows: TGTGCCAGCAGTCCCAATCTAGGGGGCCAAACTAATGAAAAACTGTTTTTT.

Concerning this clone: Other DNA sequences in the same sample also yield this CDR3. The chain has TRBV7-3 and TRBJ1-1; D unclear. The CDR3 is 13 residues long. Trimming removed 1 base from V and 2 bases from J, with 5 bases in between. Germline CDR1 is SGHTA and CDR2 is FQGTGA. Here the CDR3 DNA reads TGTGCCAGCAGCTTAAACAGAAACACTGAAGCTTTCTTT. It yields the protein CASSLNRNTEAFF.

This rearrangement joins TRBV7-2 to TRBJ1-4; weak D call: TRBD1 (6 bases). The CDR3 is 14 amino acids. Germline CDR1 is SGHTA and CDR2 is FQGNSA. V was shortened by 5 bases and J by 6 bases, with 13 bases between the two germline ends. The CDR3 sequence is CASSQGHGYEKLFF. The CDR3 coding sequence is TGTGCCAGCAGCCAGGGACACGGATATGAAAAACTGTTTTTT. Using reference TRBV7-2 and TRBJ1-4 for the parts outside the CDR3, the full variable domain is GAGVSQSPSNKVTEKGKDVELRCDPISGHTALYWYRQSLGQGLEFLIYFQGNSAPDKSGLPSDRFSAERTGGSVSTLTIQRTQQEDSAVYLCASSQGHGYEKLFFGSGTQLSVL.